These 15 T cell receptor beta chains came from one sample sequenced in a study of CD8 T cells in Susac syndrome (dated by TCRdb to about 2019). Libraries came from the immunoSEQ multiplex PCR assay. RNA was extracted using the RNeasy kit, and about 0.5 to 1 ug of the RNA was reverse transcribed with random hexamers. The public reads were run again by TCRdb, first through fastp at Q25 and then through MiXCR, and only productive beta chains were kept. One record per CDR3 amino acid sequence lists the most common genes and DNA. The sample includes some 210,000 distinct CDR3 sequences, with about 94% observed a single time. The ten top clones hold around 0.15% of the sample. Material: CD4+ T cells from PBMCs. Receptor source: a human donor with Susac syndrome.

The chain couples TRBV7-3 to TRBJ2-2; D unresolved. Trimming took off 5 bases at V and 6 bases at J, with 19 bases between the two ends. Germline CDR1 is SGHTA and CDR2 is FQGTGA. The CDR3 runs to 16 residues. The CDR3: CASSLWTRDHPGELFF. The CDR3 region has the DNA TGTGCCAGCAGCCTTTGGACCCGCGATCACCCCGGGGAGCTGTTTTTT. Full variable domain (rest looked up from reference TRBV7-3 and TRBJ2-2): GAGVSQTPSNKVTEKGKYVELRCDPISGHTALYWYRQSLGQGPEFLIYFQGTGAADDSGLPNDRFFAVRPEGSVSTLKIQRTERGDSAVYLCASSLWTRDHPGELFFGEGSRLTVL.

CDR3 sequence (DNA): TGCAGTGCTAGAGACGCGGGGGGCACAGATACGCAGTATTTT. Its translation: CSARDAGGTDTQYF. The rearrangement links TRBV20-1 to TRBJ2-3, with TRBD2 matching over 7 bases. The CDR3 loop spans 14 amino acids. Trimming at V came to 0 bases and at J to 1 base, leaving 1 base not matched to a gene. CDR1 is DFQATT, CDR2 SNEGSKA, per germline (reference sequence).

This rearrangement joins TRBV9 to TRBJ2-1; D remains ambiguous. The germline V and J ends were trimmed by 4 bases and 9 bases, with 14 bases remaining between them. Germline-derived CDR1 and CDR2 are SGDLS and YYNGEE. The length of the CDR3 is 13 residues. CDR3 coding DNA: TGTGCCAGCAGCCTGACTCGAGAAGGTGAGCAGTTCTTC. It yields the protein CASSLTREGEQFF.

The V and J genes are TRBV18 and TRBJ2-7, with D possibly TRBD1 on 6 matching bases. Germline V gives CDR1 KGHSH, CDR2 LQKENI. This CDR3 contains 15 residues. The germline V and J ends were trimmed by 3 bases and 7 bases, with 19 bases remaining between them. The CDR3 protein is CASSPRDGQFVEQYF. The CDR3 DNA sequence: TGTGCCAGCTCACCCCGCGATGGACAGTTCGTTGAGCAGTACTTC.

The chain employs TRBV4-3 and TRBJ2-7; 10 nucleotides align to TRBD2. V was pared by 4 bases and J by 5 bases, with 11 bases of the junction left unmatched. Germline values: CDR1 LGHNA, CDR2 YSLEER. The CDR3 runs to 16 residues. This chain's CDR3 is CASSRSSGGERNEQYF. The CDR3 coding sequence is TGCGCCAGCAGCCGCTCAAGCGGGGGGGAAAGAAACGAGCAGTACTTC.

The chain employs TRBV9 and TRBJ2-1, with D possibly being TRBD2 (6 bases). V lost 7 bases to trimming and J lost 6 bases, with 14 bases between them. CDR3 length: 13 amino acids. From germline, CDR1 is SGDLS and CDR2 YYNGEE. For the CDR3, the DNA is TGTGCCAGCTCGGGGGACTCCCGCAATGAGCAGTTCTTC. Translation: CASSGDSRNEQFF.

This sequence joins TRBV5-1 and TRBJ2-7; tentative D call: TRBD2 (5 bases). The CDR3 contains 15 residues. Per germline, CDR1 SGHRS and CDR2 YFSETQ. The germline V and J ends were trimmed by 0 bases and 1 base, with 11 bases remaining between them. CDR3 coding DNA: TGCGCCAGCAGCTTGGCCCCGGACTTATCCTACGAGCAGTACTTC. Amino acids: CASSLAPDLSYEQYF. Looking up the rest from reference TRBV5-1 and TRBJ2-7 gives the full variable domain: KAGVTQTPRYLIKTRGQQVTLSCSPISGHRSVSWYQQTPGQGLQFLFEYFSETQRNKGNFPGRFSGRQFSNSRSEMNVSTLELGDSALYLCASSLAPDLSYEQYFGPGTRLTVT.

The V and J genes are TRBV9 and TRBJ2-1, with 10 positions matching TRBD1. This CDR3 is 15 amino acids long. CDR1 SGDLS and CDR2 YYNGEE come from the germline V gene. V lost 0 bases to trimming and J lost 4 bases; unmatched junction nucleotides: 1. CDR3 sequence: CASSVGDRGYNEQFF. The DNA for the CDR3 is TGTGCCAGCAGCGTAGGGGACAGGGGTTACAATGAGCAGTTCTTC.

The chain uses TRBV5-1 and TRBJ2-2; D is uncertain. This CDR3 contains 11 residues. V was clipped by 4 bases and J by 8 bases, with 6 bases between them. The germline V gene has CDR1 SGHRS and CDR2 YFSETQ. CDR3 nucleotides: TGCGCCAGCAGCAGGCCTGGGGAGCTGTTTTTT. It encodes CASSRPGELFF.

The chain uses TRBV7-2 and TRBJ2-4, with TRBD1 as a possible D gene (5 bases). CDR1 SGHTA and CDR2 FQGNSA come from the germline V gene. The CDR3 extends over 19 amino acids. Trimming pared 0 bases from V and 0 bases from J, leaving 18 bases between. The CDR3 nucleotides are TGTGCCAGCAGCTTAGCCGGTCAGGGCCCCACTATAGCCAAAAACATTCAGTACTTC. Amino acids: CASSLAGQGPTIAKNIQYF. The variable domain in full, with the rest retrieved from reference TRBV7-2 and TRBJ2-4, is GAGVSQSPSNKVTEKGKDVELRCDPISGHTALYWYRQSLGQGLEFLIYFQGNSAPDKSGLPSDRFSAERTGGSVSTLTIQRTQQEDSAVYLCASSLAGQGPTIAKNIQYFGAGTRLSVL.

This clonotype is a singleton in its sample. V gene TRBV18 combines with J gene TRBJ2-1; 9 nucleotides match TRBD1. The CDR3 runs to 15 residues. Trimming cost V 4 bases and J 8 bases; bases outside gene matches: 9. From germline, CDR1 is KGHSH and CDR2 LQKENI. Written as DNA, the CDR3 is TGTGCCAGCTCACAAGGGGGACAGGGAGCCCATGAGCAGTTCTTC. Encoded protein: CASSQGGQGAHEQFF.

This clonotype was seen only once. The chain combines TRBV27 with TRBJ1-6, with D unresolved. Germline lookup yields CDR1 MNHEY and CDR2 SMNVEV (reference sequence). Trimming pared 4 bases from V and 6 bases from J, leaving 10 bases between. CDR3 size: 14 residues. The CDR3 DNA reads as TGTGCCAGCAGTTGGCAGGCGACTAATTCACCCCTCCACTTT. This sequence encodes CASSWQATNSPLHF.

The chain couples TRBV4-2 to TRBJ1-6, with TRBD1 as a possible D gene (5 bases). Germline lookup yields CDR1 LGHNA and CDR2 YNFKEQ. V was shortened by 6 bases and J by 8 bases, with 14 bases between the two germline ends. This CDR3 comprises 14 residues. The CDR3 reads CASSQQALDSPLHF. CDR3 in DNA: TGTGCCAGCAGTCAACAGGCCCTAGATTCACCCCTCCACTTT.

The sample holds one count of this clonotype. The gene calls are TRBV11-2 and TRBJ2-1, with D perhaps TRBD1 (6 bases). The germline CDR1 and CDR2 sequences are SGHAT and FQNNGV. V was shortened by 2 bases and J by 2 bases, with 13 bases between the two germline ends. The CDR3 extends over 16 amino acids. DNA of the CDR3: TGTGCCAGCAGCTTAAGTGACAGGTTGGCCTACAATGAGCAGTTCTTC. Translation gives CASSLSDRLAYNEQFF.

The V gene is TRBV9, the J gene TRBJ2-3; D unclear. The CDR3 sequence is 15 residues long. The ends were cut back, 3 bases at V and 0 bases at J, with 11 bases in the middle. Germline-derived CDR1 and CDR2 are SGDLS and YYNGEE. The CDR3 DNA sequence: TGTGCCAGCAGCGGCCGCGGCGTGAGCACAGATACGCAGTATTTT. Protein: CASSGRGVSTDTQYF.